A single sample is the source of the 20 T cell receptor beta chains below, sequenced in a study of early T cells in non-severe SARS-CoV-2 infection. TCRdb processed the 5' RACE reads anew with MiXCR; each CDR3 protein has one entry. Seen here are around 33,000 distinct CDR3 sequences, 5.8% observed once, and the top ten hold 7% to 9.5%. The sample taken for sequencing was whole blood. Source of these receptors: an adult who was a healthcare worker with PCR-confirmed SARS-CoV-2 infection or an uninfected control (not recorded which).

Many counts were recorded for this clonotype. The rearrangement joins TRBV5-1 to TRBJ2-1; 9 bases are shared with TRBD1. The CDR3 totals 15 residues. CDR1 is SGHRS and CDR2 is YFSETQ in the germline V gene. With 2 bases clipped from V and 2 bases from J, the junction kept 2 bases outside the gene matches. The CDR3: CASSLTGGTYNEQFF. The CDR3 bases are TGCGCCAGCAGCTTAACAGGGGGCACCTACAATGAGCAGTTCTTC.

This clonotype was observed at least ten times. The chain links TRBV12-3 or TRBV12-4 to TRBJ2-2, with TRBD2 matching over 9 bases. The CDR3 has 16 amino acids. The trim removed 7 bases at V and 3 bases at J, leaving 9 bases unmatched. In DNA, the CDR3 is TGTGCCAGCAACTCCCGGACTAGCGTTTACACCGGGGAGCTGTTTTTT. Its protein is CASNSRTSVYTGELFF.

This clonotype was found many times. J is TRBJ2-3 and V is TRBV20-1; D possibly corresponds to TRBD2 (6 bases). CDR3 size: 13 residues. Trimming shortened V by 5 bases and J by 4 bases, and 13 bases separated the two germline ends. Germline lookup yields CDR1 DFQATT and CDR2 SNEGSKA (reference sequence). Written as DNA, the CDR3 is TGCAGTGCTCTAAAGCCGGGAGCAGATACGCAGTATTTT. Residues: CSALKPGADTQYF.

This clonotype was detected only a few times. V gene TRBV7-9 combines with J gene TRBJ2-4; D is unclear. The germline V and J ends were trimmed by 6 bases and 1 base, with 7 bases remaining between them. Germline lookup yields CDR1 SEHNR and CDR2 FQNEAQ (reference sequence). The CDR3 contains 13 residues. As DNA, the CDR3 is TGTGCCAGCAGTGGCTCGGCCAAAAACATTCAGTACTTC. Translating it yields CASSGSAKNIQYF. Full variable domain (rest looked up from reference TRBV7-9 and TRBJ2-4): DTGVSQNPRHKITKRGQNVTFRCDPISEHNRLYWYRQTLGQGPEFLTYFQNEAQLEKSRLLSDRFSAERPKGSFSTLEIQRTEQGDSAMYLCASSGSAKNIQYFGAGTRLSVL.

In this sample, this clonotype turned up many times. V is TRBV29-1 and J is TRBJ2-7, with unresolved D. Trimming pared 3 bases from V and 3 bases from J, leaving 6 bases between. The CDR3 contains 11 residues. CDR1 SQVTM and CDR2 ANQGSEA come from the germline V gene. The CDR3 coding sequence is TGCAGCGTTGAGCTGAGCTACGAGCAGTACTTC. This sequence encodes CSVELSYEQYF.

This sequence joins TRBV5-6 and TRBJ2-2, with D perhaps TRBD2 (6 bases). The V end lost 1 base, the J end lost 4 bases, and 11 bases lay between the germline ends. The CDR3 totals 15 residues. Germline V gives CDR1 SGHDT, CDR2 YYEEEE. CDR3 protein: CASSLLLAGTGELFF. The CDR3 DNA follows: TGTGCCAGCAGCTTGTTACTAGCTGGCACCGGGGAGCTGTTTTTT.

This clonotype was recorded at least ten times. This chain joins TRBV7-6 and TRBJ2-5; 8 nucleotides agree with TRBD1. The V gene's germline CDR1 is SGHVS and CDR2 FNYEAQ. V trimming: 1 base; J trimming: 4 bases; junction bases outside the gene matches: 5. This CDR3 comprises 15 residues. CDR3 DNA: TGTGCCAGCAGCTTAGGTACAGGGGGTGCAGAGACCCAGTACTTC. The encoded protein is CASSLGTGGAETQYF.

Details on this clonotype: A much larger clonotype is one base distant, so this may be a read error. This likely comes from a read error, as the CDR3 has no conserved phenylalanine or tryptophan at its end. This chain connects TRBV6-1 to TRBJ1-5; TRBD1 might be the D (5 bases). The CDR3 length is 13 residues. V was shortened by 8 bases and J by 1 base, with 9 bases between the two germline ends. CDR1 is MNHNS, CDR2 SASEGT, per germline. The CDR3 protein is CASWRQSNQPQHS. DNA of the CDR3: TGTGCCAGCTGGAGACAGAGCAATCAGCCCCAGCATTCT.

This clonotype has ten or more counts. V is TRBV29-1 and J is TRBJ2-1; the D is unclear. CDR3 size: 15 residues. CDR1 and CDR2 from the germline V gene are SQVTM and ANQGSEA. Trimming cost V 6 bases and J 4 bases, with 19 bases left between them. In DNA, the CDR3 is TGCAGCGTCCCCTTTCTGAGACGAGGTTACAATGAGCAGTTCTTC. This codes for CSVPFLRRGYNEQFF.

This clonotype has more than one count but fewer than ten. CDR3 in amino acids: CASSLRGIINQPQHF. In DNA, the CDR3 is TGTGCCAGCAGCCTCCGAGGGATTATTAACCAGCCCCAGCATTTT. The chain joins TRBV5-8 to TRBJ1-5; D uncertain. Trimming removed 4 bases from V and 7 bases from J, with 18 bases in between. Germline CDR1 is SGHTS and CDR2 is YDEGEE. The CDR3 is 15 amino acids.

This clonotype showed up many times. The chain joins TRBV5-6 to TRBJ2-7; D not resolved. In germline, CDR1 is SGHDT, CDR2 YYEEEE. Trimming removed 4 bases from V and 1 base from J, with 9 bases in between. CDR3 length: 13 residues. The CDR3 is CASSPTESYEQYF. Here the CDR3 DNA reads TGTGCCAGCAGCCCGACGGAGTCCTACGAGCAGTACTTC.

The sample holds many counts of this clonotype. The rearrangement links TRBV6-5 to TRBJ1-1; the D is unclear. The germline CDR1 and CDR2 sequences are MNHEY and SVGAGI. This CDR3 spans 13 amino acids. Trimming removed 0 bases at V and 5 bases at J, with 7 bases between. DNA of the CDR3: TGTGCCAGCAGTTACTCGCACGGGACTGAAGCTTTCTTT. Protein product: CASSYSHGTEAFF.

This clonotype was counted at least ten times. V is TRBV4-1 and J is TRBJ2-7; either TRBD1 or TRBD2 may fit D (5 bases each). Germline assignment: CDR1 MGHRA and CDR2 YSYEKL. Trimming left V 2 bases short and J 4 bases short, with 15 bases between. The CDR3 is 15 residues long. The CDR3: CASSQTVGTNYEQYF. In DNA form, the CDR3 reads TGCGCCAGCAGCCAAACGGTCGGGACCAATTACGAGCAGTACTTC.

This clonotype was seen repeatedly, ten times or more. The chain's CDR3 is CASSIRGRDRGRNEQFF. CDR3 DNA sequence: TGTGCCAGCAGTATCCGAGGCCGGGACAGGGGGAGGAATGAGCAGTTCTTC. The rearrangement joins TRBV28 to TRBJ2-1, with 11 bases lining up with TRBD1. Germline V gene lookup returns CDR1 MDHEN and CDR2 SYDVKM. This CDR3 region has 17 residues. J lost 7 bases, V lost 5 bases, and 13 bases had no gene match.

This clonotype was seen repeatedly, ten times or more. This chain links TRBV6-2 or TRBV6-3 with TRBJ1-1, with a weak D call TRBD1 (5 bases). Trimming left V 4 bases short and J 1 base short, with 13 bases between. This CDR3 has 15 amino acids. The germline gives CDR1 MNHEY, CDR2 SVGEGT. This CDR3 reads CASSWRGRGNTEAFF. The CDR3 bases are TGTGCCAGCAGTTGGCGGGGACGGGGGAACACTGAAGCTTTCTTT.

This clonotype was counted many times. The chain combines TRBV20-1 with TRBJ1-5, with D possibly matching TRBD1 (5 bases). The CDR3 has 15 residues. Per the germline V gene, CDR1 is DFQATT and CDR2 is SNEGSKA (reference sequence). V dropped 6 bases and J dropped 0 bases, with 15 bases sitting between them. This chain's CDR3 is CSAIWGVSSNQPQHF. CDR3 nucleotides: TGCAGTGCAATTTGGGGGGTTTCTAGCAATCAGCCCCAGCATTTT.

This clonotype has ten or more counts. The V call is TRBV10-3, the J call TRBJ1-2, with D hard to call. The CDR3 spans 14 residues. Germline CDR1 reads ENHRY; CDR2 reads SYGVKD. The V end lost 2 bases, the J end lost 8 bases, and 15 bases lay between the germline ends. CDR3 sequence (DNA): TGTGCCATCAGTGAGCGGGGTTCGTGGAAAGGCTACACCTTC. It translates to CAISERGSWKGYTF.

This clonotype showed up many times. The chain employs TRBV4-3 and TRBJ1-4; 11 positions agree with TRBD1. Per germline, CDR1 LGHNA and CDR2 YSLEER. V trimming: 0 bases; J trimming: 7 bases; junction bases outside the gene matches: 16. The CDR3 covers 20 residues. The CDR3 coding sequence is TGCGCCAGCAGCCAAGATCACTTCGGACAGGGGGCTCTGATGTCTGAAAAACTGTTTTTT. Its translation: CASSQDHFGQGALMSEKLFF.

This clonotype was recorded at least ten times. The chain carries TRBV7-2 and TRBJ2-2; no reliable D call. Germline CDR1 is SGHTA and CDR2 is FQGNSA. The CDR3 is made up of 14 amino acids. The V and J ends lost 2 bases and 5 bases respectively, with 9 bases between them. The CDR3 loop reads CASSLRSWTGELFF. The CDR3 coding sequence is TGTGCCAGCAGCTTACGGAGCTGGACCGGGGAGCTGTTTTTT.

This clonotype was counted at least ten times. This chain links TRBV24-1 with TRBJ1-5; possible D gene TRBD1, 5 bases. The CDR3 totals 11 residues. Germline V gene data show CDR1 as KGHDR and CDR2 as SFDVKD. The germline V and J ends were trimmed by 12 bases and 6 bases, with 11 bases remaining between them. CDR3 amino acids: CASGRGQPQHF. The CDR3, as DNA: TGTGCCTCGGGGCGGGGTCAGCCCCAGCATTTT.